This T cell receptor (beta chain) stems from a study of T cell responses to AZD1222 COVID-19 vaccine. The assay was immunoSEQ multiplex PCR, and TCRdb's table has in-frame clones only and misses some. Among about 150,000 clones, 90% were seen once, and the ten largest hold over 1.2%. V dropped 2 bases and J dropped 4 bases, with 5 bases sitting between them. Germline V lookup: CDR1 MNHNS, CDR2 SASEGT. This CDR3 region has 12 residues. The genes are TRBV6-1 and TRBJ1-2, with D possibly being TRBD1 (5 bases). Sequencing was performed on peripheral blood, taken 28 days after the second AZD1222 dose. This receptor was identified in an adult who received the AZD1222 COVID-19 vaccine. The DNA of the CDR3 is TGTGCCAGCAGTGAACAGGGCTATGGCTACACCTTC. Protein product: CASSEQGYGYTF.